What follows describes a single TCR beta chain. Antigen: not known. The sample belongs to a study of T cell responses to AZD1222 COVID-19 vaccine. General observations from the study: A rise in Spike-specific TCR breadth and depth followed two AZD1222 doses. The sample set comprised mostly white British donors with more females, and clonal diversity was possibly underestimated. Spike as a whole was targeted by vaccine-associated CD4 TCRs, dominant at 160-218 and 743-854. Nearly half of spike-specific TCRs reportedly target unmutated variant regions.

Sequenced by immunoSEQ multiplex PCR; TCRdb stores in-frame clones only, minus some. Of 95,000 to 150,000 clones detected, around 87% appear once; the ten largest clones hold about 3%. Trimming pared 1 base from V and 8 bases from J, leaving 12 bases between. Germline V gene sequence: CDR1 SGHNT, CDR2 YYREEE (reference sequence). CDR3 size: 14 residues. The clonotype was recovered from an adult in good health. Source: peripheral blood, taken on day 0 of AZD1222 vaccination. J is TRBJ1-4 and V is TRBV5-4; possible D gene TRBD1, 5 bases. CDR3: CASSLSRDSEKLFF. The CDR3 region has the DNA TGTGCCAGCAGCTTGTCCAGGGACTCCGAAAAACTGTTTTTT.